This T cell receptor (beta chain) was sequenced during a study of early stage breast cancer tumors. Overall study results and limits: Comparing each tissue with blood distinguished tumor from normal in most of the 16 patients. Unsorted bulk genomic DNA sequencing lacked pairing and functional marker data.

V lost 2 bases and J 6 bases, leaving 16 bases between the germline ends. The CDR3 is made up of 15 amino acids. Germline loops: CDR1 MNHEY, CDR2 SMNVEV (reference sequence). This clone was seen a handful of times. Its antigen is unknown. The repertoire was sequenced with immunoSEQ multiplex PCR; TCRdb's copy has only in-frame clones and lacks some. Of about 30,000 clones listed, roughly four fifths are singletons. Sequencing was done on a sample of breast tumor tissue. This TCR was recovered from a person between 30 and 45 years old with breast cancer. This rearrangement joins TRBV27 to TRBJ1-2; D perhaps matches TRBD1 (6 bases). The CDR3 coding sequence is TGTGCCAGCAGTTTAGGGGGGGCAGCGTTTGATGGCTACACCTTC. Translation gives CASSLGGAAFDGYTF.